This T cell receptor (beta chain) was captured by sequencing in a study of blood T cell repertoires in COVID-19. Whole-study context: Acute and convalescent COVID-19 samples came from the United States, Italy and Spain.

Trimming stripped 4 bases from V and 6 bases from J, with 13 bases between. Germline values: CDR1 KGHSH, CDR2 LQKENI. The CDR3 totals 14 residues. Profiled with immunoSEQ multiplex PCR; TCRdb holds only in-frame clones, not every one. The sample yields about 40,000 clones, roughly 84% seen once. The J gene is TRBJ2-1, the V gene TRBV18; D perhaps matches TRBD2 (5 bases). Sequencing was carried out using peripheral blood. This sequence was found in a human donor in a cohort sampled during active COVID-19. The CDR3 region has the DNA TGTGCCAGCTCACAAACTAGTTCAGGCAATGAGCAGTTCTTC. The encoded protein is CASSQTSSGNEQFF.